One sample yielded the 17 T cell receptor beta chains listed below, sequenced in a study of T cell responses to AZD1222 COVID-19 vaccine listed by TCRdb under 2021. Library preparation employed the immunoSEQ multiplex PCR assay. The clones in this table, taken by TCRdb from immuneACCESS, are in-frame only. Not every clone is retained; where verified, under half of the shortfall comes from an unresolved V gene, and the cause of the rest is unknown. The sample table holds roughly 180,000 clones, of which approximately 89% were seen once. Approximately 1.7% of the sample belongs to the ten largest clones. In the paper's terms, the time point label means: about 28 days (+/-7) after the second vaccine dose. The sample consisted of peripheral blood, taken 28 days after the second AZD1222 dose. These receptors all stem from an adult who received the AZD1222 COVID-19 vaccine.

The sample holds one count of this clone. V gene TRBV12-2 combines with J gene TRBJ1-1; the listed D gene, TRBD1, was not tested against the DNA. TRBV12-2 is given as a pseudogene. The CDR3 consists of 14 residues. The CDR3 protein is CASRFGQGEAEAFF. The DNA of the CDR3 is TGTGCAAGTCGCTTCGGACAGGGGGAAGCTGAAGCTTTCTTT.

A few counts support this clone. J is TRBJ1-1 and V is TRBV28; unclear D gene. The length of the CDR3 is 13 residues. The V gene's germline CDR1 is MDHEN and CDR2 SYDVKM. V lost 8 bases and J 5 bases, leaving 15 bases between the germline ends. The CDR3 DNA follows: TGTGCCAGCCTCAATGACCGTAGAACTGAAGCTTTCTTT. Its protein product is CASLNDRRTEAFF.

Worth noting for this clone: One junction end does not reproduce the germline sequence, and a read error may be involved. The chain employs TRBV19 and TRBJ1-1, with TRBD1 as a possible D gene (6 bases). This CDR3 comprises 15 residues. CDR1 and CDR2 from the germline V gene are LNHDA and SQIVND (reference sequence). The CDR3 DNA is TGTGCCAGTAGTATAACAGGGAGGGGAAATACTGAAGTTTTCTTT. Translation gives CASSITGRGNTEVFF.

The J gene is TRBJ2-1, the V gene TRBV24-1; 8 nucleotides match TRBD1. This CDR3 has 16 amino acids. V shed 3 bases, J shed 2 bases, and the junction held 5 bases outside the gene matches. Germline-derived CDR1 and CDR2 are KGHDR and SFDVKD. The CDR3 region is CATSDTTGGPYNEQFF. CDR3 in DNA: TGTGCCACCAGTGATACCACAGGGGGACCCTACAATGAGCAGTTCTTC.

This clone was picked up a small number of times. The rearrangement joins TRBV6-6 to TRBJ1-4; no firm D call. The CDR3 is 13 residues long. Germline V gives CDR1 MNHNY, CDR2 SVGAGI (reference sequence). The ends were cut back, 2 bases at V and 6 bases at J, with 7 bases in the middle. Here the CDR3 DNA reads TGTGCCAGCAGTTACCCGCCAGATGAAAAACTGTTTTTT. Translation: CASSYPPDEKLFF.

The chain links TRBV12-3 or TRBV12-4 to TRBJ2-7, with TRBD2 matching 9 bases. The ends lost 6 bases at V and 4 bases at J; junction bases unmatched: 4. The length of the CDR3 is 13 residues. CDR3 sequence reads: CASRSGGLYEQYF. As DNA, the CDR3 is TGTGCCAGCAGAAGCGGGGGGCTGTACGAGCAGTACTTC.

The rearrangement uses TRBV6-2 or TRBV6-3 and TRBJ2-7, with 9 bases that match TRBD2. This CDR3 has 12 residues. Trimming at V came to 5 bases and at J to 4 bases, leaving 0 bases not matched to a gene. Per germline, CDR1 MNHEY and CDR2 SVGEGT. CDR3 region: CASSLAGYEQYF. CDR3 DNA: TGTGCCAGCAGTCTAGCGGGATACGAGCAGTACTTC.

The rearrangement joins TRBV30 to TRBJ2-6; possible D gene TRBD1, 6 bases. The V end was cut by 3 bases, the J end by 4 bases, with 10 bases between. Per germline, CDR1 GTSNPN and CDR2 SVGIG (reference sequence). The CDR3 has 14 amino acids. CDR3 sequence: CAWRQGKGANVLTF. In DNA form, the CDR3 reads TGTGCCTGGAGACAGGGAAAAGGGGCCAACGTCCTGACTTTC.

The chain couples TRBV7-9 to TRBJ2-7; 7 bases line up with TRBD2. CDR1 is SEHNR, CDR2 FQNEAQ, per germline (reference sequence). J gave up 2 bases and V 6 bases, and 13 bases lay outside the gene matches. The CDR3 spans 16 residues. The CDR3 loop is CASSPKWGGGTYEQYF. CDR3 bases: TGTGCCAGCAGTCCGAAGTGGGGCGGGGGTACCTACGAGCAGTACTTC.

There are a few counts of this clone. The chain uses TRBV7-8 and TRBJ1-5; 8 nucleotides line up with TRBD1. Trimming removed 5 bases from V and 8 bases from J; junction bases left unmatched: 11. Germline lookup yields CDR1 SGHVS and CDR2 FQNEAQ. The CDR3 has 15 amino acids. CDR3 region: CASSPGQVTTEPQHF. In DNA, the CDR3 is TGTGCCAGCAGCCCGGGACAGGTCACGACGGAGCCCCAGCATTTT.

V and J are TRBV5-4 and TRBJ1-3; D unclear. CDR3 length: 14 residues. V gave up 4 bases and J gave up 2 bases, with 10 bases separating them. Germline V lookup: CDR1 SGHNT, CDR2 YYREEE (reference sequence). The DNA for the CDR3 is TGTGCCAGCAGCGCGACGGGTGCTGGAAACACCATATATTTT. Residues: CASSATGAGNTIYF.

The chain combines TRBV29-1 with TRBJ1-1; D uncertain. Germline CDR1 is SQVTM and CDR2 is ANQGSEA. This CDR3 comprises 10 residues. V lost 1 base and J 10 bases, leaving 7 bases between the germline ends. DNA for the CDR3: TGCAGCGTTGAAGGAGACGGAGCTTTCTTT. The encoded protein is CSVEGDGAFF.

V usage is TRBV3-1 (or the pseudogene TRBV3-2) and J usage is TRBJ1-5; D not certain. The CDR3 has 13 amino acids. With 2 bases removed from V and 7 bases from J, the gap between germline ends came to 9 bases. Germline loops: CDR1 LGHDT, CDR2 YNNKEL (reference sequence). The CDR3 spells CASSQTRSQPQHF. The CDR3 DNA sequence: TGTGCCAGCAGCCAAACTCGGTCGCAGCCCCAGCATTTT.

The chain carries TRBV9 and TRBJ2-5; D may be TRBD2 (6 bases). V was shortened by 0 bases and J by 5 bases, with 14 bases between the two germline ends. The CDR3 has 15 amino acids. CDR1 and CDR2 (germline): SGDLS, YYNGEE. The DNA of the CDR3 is TGTGCCAGCAGCGTAGCTCCGGAGGGCCGCGAGACCCAGTACTTC. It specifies CASSVAPEGRETQYF.

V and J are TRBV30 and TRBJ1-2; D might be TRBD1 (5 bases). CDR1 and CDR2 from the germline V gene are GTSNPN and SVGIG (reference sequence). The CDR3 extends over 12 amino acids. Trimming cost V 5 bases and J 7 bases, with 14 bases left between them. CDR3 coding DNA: TGTGCCTGGTCAGGGACGGGTAGTGGCTACACCTTC. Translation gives CAWSGTGSGYTF.

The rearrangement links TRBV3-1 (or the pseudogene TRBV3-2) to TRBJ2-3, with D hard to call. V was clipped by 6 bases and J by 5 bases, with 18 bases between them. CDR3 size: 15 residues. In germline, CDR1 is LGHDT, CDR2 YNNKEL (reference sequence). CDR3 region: CASRQRWDSVDTQYF. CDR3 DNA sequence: TGTGCCAGCAGACAGAGGTGGGATTCAGTAGATACGCAGTATTTT.

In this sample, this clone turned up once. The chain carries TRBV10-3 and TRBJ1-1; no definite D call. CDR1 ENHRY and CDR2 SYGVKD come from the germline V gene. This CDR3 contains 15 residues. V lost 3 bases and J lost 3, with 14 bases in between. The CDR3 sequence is CAISELHSIYTEAFF. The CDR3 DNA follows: TGTGCCATCAGTGAACTACACAGTATTTACACTGAAGCTTTCTTT.